The 24 T cell receptor beta chains below were found in one sample sequenced in a study of OX40 agonist ivuxolimab in advanced cancers. Libraries were prepared by immunoSEQ multiplex PCR; TCRdb keeps only in-frame clonotypes and omits some of them. The profile shows some 44,000 clones, 86% of them singletons. The sample here was CD4+ or CD8+ T cells sorted from blood, taken in a trial of the OX40 agonist ivuxolimab. The receptors come from an adult with an advanced solid tumor such as melanoma, head and neck, liver or kidney cancer.

The CDR3 bases are TGTGCCAGCAGCCCGGGACTACTCCCCGGAAACACCATATATTTT. This gives the protein CASSPGLLPGNTIYF. The genes are TRBV5-5 and TRBJ1-3, with D perhaps matching TRBD1 (5 bases). Trimming removed 4 bases at V and 4 bases at J, with 15 bases between. The CDR3 extends over 15 amino acids. Per germline, CDR1 SGHKS and CDR2 YYEKEE (reference sequence). Based on the CDR3 plus reference TRBV5-5 and TRBJ1-3, the full variable domain is DAGVTQSPTHLIKTRGQQVTLRCSPISGHKSVSWYQQVLGQGPQFIFQYYEKEERGRGNFPDRFSARQFPNYSSELNVNALLLGDSALYLCASSPGLLPGNTIYFGEGSWLTVV.

The rearrangement links TRBV4-1 to TRBJ2-5; D not resolved. The V and J ends lost 3 bases and 1 base respectively, with 12 bases between them. The CDR3 covers 15 residues. Germline-derived CDR1 and CDR2 are MGHRA and YSYEKL. This CDR3 is CASSQPTPAQETQYF. The CDR3 DNA reads TGCGCCAGCAGCCAGCCGACGCCCGCCCAAGAGACCCAGTACTTC.

The chain joins TRBV29-1 to TRBJ2-3, with 10 bases matching TRBD2. The CDR3 has 15 amino acids. V dropped 0 bases and J dropped 5; count of bases not matched to a gene: 5. Germline loops: CDR1 SQVTM, CDR2 ANQGSEA. CDR3 nucleotides: TGCAGCGTTGAAGAATCGACTAGCGGGTTAGATACGCAGTATTTT. Amino acid sequence: CSVEESTSGLDTQYF.

This clone occurred once. This chain uses TRBV7-6 with TRBJ1-1, with D unclear. Germline V gene sequence: CDR1 SGHVS, CDR2 FNYEAQ. The germline V and J ends were trimmed by 6 bases and 1 base, with 9 bases remaining between them. The CDR3 spans 13 residues. As DNA, the CDR3 is TGTGCCAGCAGTACCCGGGAGAACACTGAAGCTTTCTTT. It encodes CASSTRENTEAFF.

The CDR3 here is CASSVEGASGATMNTEAFF. CDR3 DNA: TGTGCCAGCAGCGTAGAGGGGGCTTCGGGGGCAACCATGAACACTGAAGCTTTCTTT. The V and J genes are TRBV9 and TRBJ1-1; 7 bases fit TRBD1. Germline assignment: CDR1 SGDLS and CDR2 YYNGEE. The CDR3 runs 19 residues. The trim removed 0 bases at V and 0 bases at J, leaving 14 bases unmatched.

The rearrangement links TRBV27 to TRBJ2-3, with 10 bases that match TRBD2. CDR1 and CDR2 (germline): MNHEY, SMNVEV (reference sequence). With 7 bases clipped from V and 5 bases from J, the junction kept 9 bases outside the gene matches. The CDR3 has 15 residues. The CDR3 coding sequence is TGTGCCAGCACGGGTAGCGGGGGGAGAGTAGATACGCAGTATTTT. Protein product: CASTGSGGRVDTQYF.

The gene calls are TRBV6-5 and TRBJ1-1, with a tentative D call TRBD1 (5 bases). Germline V gives CDR1 MNHEY, CDR2 SVGAGI. The germline V and J ends were trimmed by 2 bases and 1 base, with 8 bases remaining between them. This CDR3 is built from 14 residues. Here the CDR3 DNA reads TGTGCCAGCAGTTACGCGACAGAGAACACTGAAGCTTTCTTT. Protein: CASSYATENTEAFF.

The chain is built from TRBV4-1 and TRBJ2-7; possibly TRBD1 for D (6 bases). The CDR3 length is 14 residues. The germline V gene has CDR1 MGHRA and CDR2 YSYEKL. Trimming took 4 bases from V and 2 from J, leaving 12 bases between them. CDR3 loop: CASSPRDTTYEQYV. In nucleotides, the CDR3 is TGCGCCAGCAGCCCAAGGGACACCACCTACGAGCAGTACGTC.

The gene calls are TRBV19 and TRBJ1-2; D may be TRBD1 (6 bases). The CDR3 is 15 residues long. Germline V gene data show CDR1 as LNHDA and CDR2 as SQIVND (reference sequence). Trimming removed 5 bases at V and 3 bases at J, with 16 bases between. CDR3 sequence reads: CASSPGLGQHYGYTF. CDR3 bases: TGTGCCAGTAGTCCTGGTCTTGGACAGCACTATGGCTACACCTTC.

This sequence joins TRBV6-1 and TRBJ2-7, with 7 bases identical to TRBD1. Trimming at V came to 7 bases and at J to 1 base, leaving 4 bases not matched to a gene. Germline CDR1 and CDR2: MNHNS and SASEGT. There are 13 residues in the CDR3. The CDR3 DNA reads TGTGCCAGCATGAACAGGGGATCCTACGAGCAGTACTTC. Its protein is CASMNRGSYEQYF.

The CDR3 here is CASSLVGVNTEAFF. The CDR3 region has the DNA TGTGCCAGCAGCTTAGTGGGGGTCAACACTGAAGCTTTCTTT. The rearrangement links TRBV7-9 to TRBJ1-1; possibly TRBD1 for D (5 bases). This CDR3 is 14 amino acids long. The ends were cut back, 1 base at V and 2 bases at J, with 8 bases in the middle. Germline V gene data show CDR1 as SEHNR and CDR2 as FQNEAQ (reference sequence).

The chain joins TRBV15 to TRBJ2-7, with 13 bases aligning to TRBD2. The J segment lost 0 bases and the V segment lost 7 bases, leaving 9 bases of the junction unmatched. The CDR3 runs to 17 residues. Germline V gives CDR1 LNHNV, CDR2 YYDKDF (reference sequence). In DNA form, the CDR3 reads TGTGCCACCATTCTTGGACTAGCGGGGGCTCCCTCCTACGAGCAGTACGTC. It yields the protein CATILGLAGAPSYEQYV.

V gene TRBV7-9 combines with J gene TRBJ1-2; D remains unclear. The CDR3 covers 13 residues. The V end was cut by 0 bases, the J end by 6 bases, with 8 bases between. Germline assignment: CDR1 SEHNR and CDR2 FQNEAQ (reference sequence). The CDR3 reads CASSLAPQDGYTF. As DNA, the CDR3 is TGTGCCAGCAGCTTAGCCCCCCAGGATGGCTACACCTTC.

The gene calls are TRBV6-5 and TRBJ1-1; a possible D gene is TRBD1 (5 bases). The CDR3 has 13 residues. Deletions cut 5 bases from V and 4 bases from J, with 11 bases between. The V gene's germline CDR1 is MNHEY and CDR2 SVGAGI. The CDR3, as DNA: TGTGCCAGCAGTGCAGGGAGGTCCACTGAAGCTTTCTTT. Protein: CASSAGRSTEAFF.

The V and J genes are TRBV30 and TRBJ1-6; D ambiguous. The CDR3 has 12 amino acids. The germline CDR1 and CDR2 sequences are GTSNPN and SVGIG (reference sequence). The V end lost 1 base, the J end lost 7 bases, and 5 bases lay between the germline ends. The CDR3 nucleotides are TGTGCCTGGAGTGGGGTGAATTCACCCCTCCACTTT. It yields the protein CAWSGVNSPLHF.

The gene calls are TRBV28 and TRBJ2-7; the D gene is possibly TRBD1 (5 bases). This CDR3 has 18 amino acids. Germline lookup yields CDR1 MDHEN and CDR2 SYDVKM. Trimming took 2 bases from V and 3 from J, leaving 23 bases between them. CDR3 sequence reads: CASSLIGDSIPPYYEQYF. The CDR3 DNA sequence: TGTGCCAGCAGTTTAATAGGGGATTCAATCCCCCCCTACTACGAGCAGTACTTC. Supplemented by reference TRBV28 and TRBJ2-7, the full variable domain reads DVKVTQSSRYLVKRTGEKVFLECVQDMDHENMFWYRQDPGLGLRLIYFSYDVKMKEKGDIPEGYSVSREKKERFSLILESASTNQTSMYLCASSLIGDSIPPYYEQYFGPGTRLTVT.

In its sample, this clone is medium-sized. This chain joins TRBV5-6 and TRBJ2-3; perhaps TRBD1 as D (6 bases). CDR1 is SGHDT and CDR2 is YYEEEE in the germline V gene. With 4 bases removed from V and 4 bases from J, the gap between germline ends came to 19 bases. CDR3 length equals 16 residues. In DNA form, the CDR3 reads TGTGCCAGCAGCCTAGGACCAGGGGCGACCCCAGATACGCAGTATTTT. It yields the protein CASSLGPGATPDTQYF.

Judged by abundance, this clone is medium-sized. CDR3 protein: CASSPRGRGNTIYF. CDR3 DNA sequence: TGTGCCAGCAGCCCGAGGGGCCGGGGAAACACCATATATTTT. The chain uses TRBV7-9 and TRBJ1-3, with D possibly being TRBD1 (5 bases). The CDR3 runs 14 residues. The germline V gene has CDR1 SEHNR and CDR2 FQNEAQ (reference sequence). Trimming removed 5 bases from V and 4 bases from J, with 12 bases in between.

This clone was counted between two and nine times. The chain couples TRBV7-8 to TRBJ1-1; D gene uncertain. The CDR3 length is 14 residues. V gave up 0 bases and J gave up 4 bases, with 9 bases separating them. The V gene's germline CDR1 is SGHVS and CDR2 FQNEAQ. This CDR3 is CASSLALWITEAFF. The CDR3 nucleotides are TGTGCCAGCAGCTTAGCGCTTTGGATCACTGAAGCTTTCTTT.

V gene TRBV27 combines with J gene TRBJ1-2; a weak D match, TRBD1 (6 bases). CDR1 is MNHEY, CDR2 SMNVEV, per germline (reference sequence). There are 15 residues in the CDR3. With 2 bases removed from V and 1 base from J, the gap between germline ends came to 11 bases. The CDR3 bases are TGTGCCAGCAGTTTAGGTCGGACAGTTAACTATGGCTACACCTTC. Protein sequence: CASSLGRTVNYGYTF.

In its sample, this clone was seen a few times. This sequence joins TRBV7-6 and TRBJ2-3, with TRBD2 matching 8 bases. With 1 base clipped from V and 6 bases from J, the junction kept 3 bases outside the gene matches. The CDR3 consists of 14 residues. Germline V lookup: CDR1 SGHVS, CDR2 FNYEAQ. For the CDR3, the DNA is TGTGCCAGCAGCTTAGACCGACTAGCGGATACGCAGTATTTT. Translating it yields CASSLDRLADTQYF.

This chain connects TRBV16 to TRBJ2-4; a weak D match, TRBD2 (5 bases). Germline V gene data show CDR1 as KGHSY and CDR2 as FQNENV. V lost 4 bases, J lost 1 base, and 8 bases lay in between. The CDR3 extends over 14 amino acids. Here the CDR3 reads CASSPPGAKNIQYF. The CDR3 DNA sequence: TGTGCCAGCAGCCCTCCGGGGGCCAAAAACATTCAGTACTTC. Filled out from reference TRBV16 and TRBJ2-4, the complete variable domain reads GEEVAQTPKHLVRGEGQKAKLYCAPIKGHSYVFWYQQVLKNEFKFLISFQNENVFDETGMPKERFSAKCLPNSPCSLEIQATKLEDSAVYFCASSPPGAKNIQYFGAGTRLSVL.

This clone is termed medium-sized. This rearrangement joins TRBV28 to TRBJ1-5; D gene ambiguous. The V end lost 7 bases, the J end lost 1 base, and 17 bases lay between the germline ends. Germline loops: CDR1 MDHEN, CDR2 SYDVKM. This CDR3 contains 16 residues. The CDR3 loop reads CASILTGPGSNQPQHF. The CDR3 DNA follows: TGTGCCAGCATCTTAACCGGCCCCGGAAGCAATCAGCCCCAGCATTTT.

The chain is built from TRBV2 and TRBJ2-5; D remains unclear. CDR1 is SNHLY and CDR2 is FYNNEI in the germline V gene. The CDR3 sequence is 15 residues long. Trimming pared 7 bases from V and 2 bases from J, leaving 17 bases between. The CDR3 DNA reads TGTGCCAGCAATCTCAGGAATCGCTTTCAAGAGACCCAGTACTTC. It encodes CASNLRNRFQETQYF.